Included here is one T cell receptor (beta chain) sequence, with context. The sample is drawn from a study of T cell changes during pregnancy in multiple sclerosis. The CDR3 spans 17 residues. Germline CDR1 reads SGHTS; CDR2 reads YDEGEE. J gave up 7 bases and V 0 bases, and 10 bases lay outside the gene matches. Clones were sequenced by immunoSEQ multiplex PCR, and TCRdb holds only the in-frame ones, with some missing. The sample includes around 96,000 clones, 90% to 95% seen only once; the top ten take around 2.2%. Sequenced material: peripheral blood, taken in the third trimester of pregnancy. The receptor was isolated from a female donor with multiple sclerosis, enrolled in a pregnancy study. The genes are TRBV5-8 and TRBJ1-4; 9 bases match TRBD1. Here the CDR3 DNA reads TGTGCCAGCAGCTTGGCGGGACAGGGAGTCTCGGGTGAAAAACTGTTTTTT. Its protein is CASSLAGQGVSGEKLFF.